The entry that follows covers one T cell receptor beta chain sequence. This sample is part of a study of cytomegalovirus exposure and HLA in healthy donors. The PCR ran on 60 Vbeta and 13 Jbeta primers. Here immunoSEQ multiplex PCR was the method, and the copy in TCRdb shows in-frame clones only, minus some. This sample has roughly 180,000 clones, with more than 75% found just once. The CDR3 contains 12 residues. V shed 6 bases and J shed 8 bases, with 12 bases lying between them. Per the germline V gene, CDR1 is MDHEN and CDR2 is SYDVKM. The TCR was taken from a young woman in good health and CMV-seropositive. Sequencing input: PBMCs. This chain connects TRBV28 to TRBJ2-3; no firm D call. The CDR3: CASSQRTSTQYF. CDR3 DNA sequence: TGTGCCAGCAGCCAACGTACGAGTACGCAGTATTTT. Complete variable domain (other parts from reference TRBV28 and TRBJ2-3): DVKVTQSSRYLVKRTGEKVFLECVQDMDHENMFWYRQDPGLGLRLIYFSYDVKMKEKGDIPEGYSVSREKKERFSLILESASTNQTSMYLCASSQRTSTQYFGPGTRLTVL.